This entry lists 21 T cell receptor beta chains sequenced from one sample in a study of cytomegalovirus exposure and HLA in healthy donors. Vbeta (60) and Jbeta (13) primers were used in the PCR. Assay used: immunoSEQ multiplex PCR; TCRdb lists only in-frame clones, some missing. The sample comprises tens of thousands of clones, 70% to 85% of which are singletons, and under 20% rests with the top ten. The specimen was PBMCs. All receptors derive from a man between 65 and 79 years old in good health and CMV-seropositive.

The rearrangement uses TRBV9 and TRBJ2-7; 10 bases align to TRBD2. The trim removed 1 base at V and 2 bases at J, leaving 3 bases unmatched. The CDR3 consists of 15 residues. Germline V gives CDR1 SGDLS, CDR2 YYNGEE. CDR3 in amino acids: CASSVSSGGAYEQYF. The CDR3, as DNA: TGTGCCAGCAGCGTATCAAGCGGGGGGGCCTACGAGCAGTACTTC.

This chain uses TRBV7-8 with TRBJ1-1; tentative D call: TRBD1 (6 bases). In germline, CDR1 is SGHVS, CDR2 FQNEAQ. The CDR3 runs to 14 residues. The V and J ends lost 2 bases and 10 bases respectively, with 17 bases between them. CDR3 nucleotide sequence: TGTGCCAGCAGCTTAAGTGGCCCGGGAGGGGGAGCTTTCTTT. Its protein product is CASSLSGPGGGAFF.

On this clone: The sample carries other DNA sequences with the same CDR3. The chain uses TRBV7-9 and TRBJ2-7, with D perhaps matching TRBD2 (5 bases). Germline V gene data show CDR1 as SEHNR and CDR2 as FQNEAQ (reference sequence). The CDR3 is 13 residues long. The V end lost 0 bases, the J end lost 2 bases, and 5 bases lay between the germline ends. CDR3 loop: CASSLAGAYEQYF. CDR3 DNA sequence: TGTGCCAGCAGCTTAGCGGGAGCCTACGAGCAGTACTTC.

V gene TRBV10-3 combines with J gene TRBJ2-7, with TRBD2 matching over 10 bases. CDR3 length: 15 residues. With V trimmed by 3 bases and J by 5 bases, 7 bases remained unmatched. CDR1 ENHRY and CDR2 SYGVKD come from the germline V gene. CDR3 sequence reads: CAISDGTSEENEQYF. The CDR3 bases are TGTGCCATCAGTGACGGGACTAGCGAAGAAAACGAGCAGTACTTC.

The gene calls are TRBV5-1 and TRBJ2-1; tentative D call: TRBD2 (5 bases). This CDR3 has 14 amino acids. The ends were cut back, 7 bases at V and 2 bases at J, with 13 bases in the middle. From germline, CDR1 is SGHRS and CDR2 YFSETQ. The CDR3 loop is CASDAGEPYNEQFF. The CDR3 coding sequence is TGCGCCAGCGACGCCGGGGAGCCCTACAATGAGCAGTTCTTC.

The CDR3 loop reads CASTALAVSTDTQYF. The CDR3 bases are TGTGCCAGCACCGCACTAGCGGTTAGCACAGATACGCAGTATTTT. The chain carries TRBV27 and TRBJ2-3; 8 bases are shared with TRBD2. The germline V gene has CDR1 MNHEY and CDR2 SMNVEV (reference sequence). After removal of 7 bases from V and 0 bases from J, the junction contained 6 bases not matched to a gene. The CDR3 runs 15 residues.

The chain employs TRBV2 and TRBJ1-3; D is unresolved. The length of the CDR3 is 16 residues. Trimming cost V 6 bases and J 1 base, with 16 bases left between them. Germline V gene sequence: CDR1 SNHLY, CDR2 FYNNEI. The CDR3 loop reads CASSAGSRGSGNTIYF. The CDR3 nucleotides read TGTGCCAGCAGCGCTGGGTCTCGGGGTTCTGGAAACACCATATATTTT. The whole variable domain, remainder taken from reference TRBV2 and TRBJ1-3, is EPEVTQTPSHQVTQMGQEVILRCVPISNHLYFYWYRQILGQKVEFLVSFYNNEISEKSEIFDDQFSVERPDGSNFTLKIRSTKLEDSAMYFCASSAGSRGSGNTIYFGEGSWLTVV.

The chain has TRBV5-8 and TRBJ1-1, with unresolved D. Between the trimmed V and J ends, which lost 9 bases and 1 base, there was a span of 10 bases. CDR1 SGHTS and CDR2 YDEGEE come from the germline V gene. This CDR3 spans 12 amino acids. DNA of the CDR3: TGTGCCACGAGTTCGAGGAACACTGAAGCTTTCTTT. Its translation is CATSSRNTEAFF.

The chain employs TRBV13 and TRBJ1-6; 7 bases match TRBD1. The CDR3 consists of 14 residues. The V gene's germline CDR1 is PRHDT and CDR2 FYEKMQ (reference sequence). V was clipped by 4 bases and J by 6 bases; unmatched bases: 3. The CDR3 spells CASSSRDSNSPLHF. The CDR3 DNA follows: TGTGCCAGCAGCTCCAGGGACAGTAATTCACCCCTCCACTTT.

This clone was observed a single time. The chain carries TRBV7-2 and TRBJ2-1; 8 bases fit TRBD1. The CDR3 contains 15 residues. The J segment lost 4 bases and the V segment lost 6 bases, leaving 8 bases of the junction unmatched. Germline CDR1 SGHTA, CDR2 FQGNSA. CDR3 DNA sequence: TGTGCCAGCAGTTTGGACAGGGCTTCTTACAATGAGCAGTTCTTC. Its protein is CASSLDRASYNEQFF.

The V call is TRBV30, the J call TRBJ2-1; TRBD2 aligns across 12 bases. Germline loops: CDR1 GTSNPN, CDR2 SVGIG (reference sequence). V trimming: 7 bases; J trimming: 2 bases; junction bases outside the gene matches: 3. CDR3 length equals 14 residues. The DNA for the CDR3 is TGTGCCTTCAGACTAGCGGGGGCCTACAATGAGCAGTTCTTC. Translating gives CAFRLAGAYNEQFF.

This clone was counted between two and nine times. The rearrangement joins TRBV6-5 to TRBJ2-7; D is unclear. The CDR3 totals 13 residues. V shed 0 bases and J shed 2 bases, with 5 bases lying between them. Germline loops: CDR1 MNHEY, CDR2 SVGAGI. The CDR3 protein is CASSYSLAYEQYF. As DNA, the CDR3 is TGTGCCAGCAGTTACTCGCTAGCCTACGAGCAGTACTTC.

The rearrangement links TRBV19 to TRBJ2-1; TRBD1 matches 9 bases. The CDR3 length is 16 residues. V shed 5 bases, J shed 0 bases, and the junction held 5 bases outside the gene matches. The germline CDR1 and CDR2 sequences are LNHDA and SQIVND (reference sequence). The CDR3 DNA is TGTGCCAGTAGTCTCGACAGGGGGACCTCCTACAATGAGCAGTTCTTC. Protein sequence: CASSLDRGTSYNEQFF.

The chain is built from TRBV7-7 and TRBJ2-5; 11 positions agree with TRBD2. Germline CDR1 is SSHAT and CDR2 is FNYEAQ (reference sequence). V lost 5 bases to trimming and J lost 4 bases; unmatched junction nucleotides: 6. There are 15 residues in the CDR3. CDR3 loop: CASSPSGGFPETQYF. The CDR3, as DNA: TGTGCCAGCAGCCCTAGCGGGGGGTTTCCAGAGACCCAGTACTTC.

In nucleotides, the CDR3 is TGTGCCAGCAGCTTAGGGCTAGCGGACACAGATACGCAGTATTTT. It is translated as CASSLGLADTDTQYF. The chain recombines TRBV7-2 with TRBJ2-3, with TRBD2 identical over 7 bases. The CDR3 runs to 15 residues. V lost 1 base to trimming and J lost 2 bases; unmatched junction nucleotides: 3. Germline V gene sequence: CDR1 SGHTA, CDR2 FQGNSA.

Only one count was recorded for this clone. The V and J genes are TRBV30 and TRBJ1-1; D unclear. Per germline, CDR1 GTSNPN and CDR2 SVGIG (reference sequence). The germline V and J ends were trimmed by 0 bases and 3 bases, with 17 bases remaining between them. This CDR3 has 16 residues. The DNA of the CDR3 is TGTGCCTGGAGTGTAGTCAATTCAGGCCTTGACACTGAAGCTTTCTTT. It translates to CAWSVVNSGLDTEAFF.

This chain joins TRBV5-4 and TRBJ1-4; 9 bases align to TRBD1. The CDR3 contains 15 residues. Per germline, CDR1 SGHNT and CDR2 YYREEE (reference sequence). J lost 6 bases, V lost 4 bases, and 7 bases had no gene match. CDR3 sequence reads: CASSQNRGLDEKLFF. CDR3 coding DNA: TGTGCCAGCAGCCAGAACAGGGGGCTGGATGAAAAACTGTTTTTT.

The V gene is TRBV10-3, the J gene TRBJ2-7, with 14 positions matching TRBD2. Germline V gene lookup returns CDR1 ENHRY and CDR2 SYGVKD. J was trimmed by 3 bases and V by 3 bases; bases with no gene match: 1. CDR3 length: 15 residues. As DNA, the CDR3 is TGTGCCATCAGTGAAGGGACTAGCGGGAGCTACGAGCAGTACTTC. It encodes CAISEGTSGSYEQYF.

This sequence joins TRBV5-1 and TRBJ2-7; 9 positions agree with TRBD2. Unmatched junction bases numbered 4, after V lost 0 bases and J lost 6 bases. Looked up from germline, CDR1 is SGHRS and CDR2 is YFSETQ. The CDR3 is made up of 14 amino acids. The DNA for the CDR3 is TGCGCCAGCAGCTTGGCTAGCGGGAAATTCGAGCAGTACTTC. It translates to CASSLASGKFEQYF.

The rearrangement links TRBV28 to TRBJ2-3; a weak D match, TRBD1 (5 bases). The V gene's germline CDR1 is MDHEN and CDR2 SYDVKM. Deletions cut 10 bases from V and 4 bases from J, with 18 bases between. CDR3 size: 14 residues. The CDR3 loop reads CATWVGPRSDTQYF. CDR3 nucleotides: TGTGCCACCTGGGTGGGGCCTCGGTCAGATACGCAGTATTTT.

The table lists this clone with a count of one. The rearrangement links TRBV5-1 to TRBJ2-5; tentatively, D is TRBD2 (7 bases). Trimming cost V 4 bases and J 2 bases, with 18 bases left between them. Germline CDR1 is SGHRS and CDR2 is YFSETQ. CDR3 size: 16 residues. The CDR3 nucleotides read TGCGCCAGCAGCCCCTCGGGGGCAGCGGGGCAAGAGACCCAGTACTTC. Protein product: CASSPSGAAGQETQYF.